This record concerns one T cell receptor beta chain sequence. This clonotype was counted at least ten times. Its specific antigen is unknown. No base-level quality is on record; no much larger clone is a single base apart. The receptor library was made with RACE. Sequencing relied on a NextSeq 500. During library preparation, unique molecular identifiers were attached to individual cDNA molecules so that TCRs could be counted quantitatively and reproducibly. The original pipeline was this. A median of approximately 96,000 TCRs per sample was observed, with a range of about 23,224 to 690,600. V, J and CDR3 annotation of the TCR reads was performed with the Decombinator software suite. To make PS versus PT1 abundance plots, every sample was subsampled to the same number of TCRs (28,000). TCRs were defined as expanded if absent before sensitization and observed at least eight times at the 2-week time point. TCRdb trimmed public reads at Q25 via fastp, called clones via MiXCR and kept in-frame beta chains. Duplicate CDR3 protein sequences are folded into a single record with the most common DNA and genes. These V and J calls derive from TCRdb rather than the authors' analysis. Across this sample there are about 34,000 distinct CDR3 sequences, with 5.5% to 8% seen only once. Clones ranked in the top ten supply 9.1% of the sample.

The sample's time point label, in plain terms: patch test 1, 2 weeks after DPC sensitization. In the paper's terms, the treatment or condition label means: therapeutic diphenylcyclopropenone sensitization with weekly scalp DPC. Total RNA was extracted from unfractionated whole blood that had been collected in Tempus Blood RNA tubes. Blood at each patch-test visit was drawn before the patch test was applied. Patients were eligible if aged 18 to 70, diagnosed with alopecia and judged suitable for DPC therapy, and pregnant patients were excluded. This record comes from a study of human T cells and chemical hapten exposure (dated by TCRdb to the early 2020s). Looking at the study overall: For sensitization, 2% DPC in acetone was applied to an approximately 2 cm by approximately 2 cm area of upper inner arm skin. Libraries were pooled for sequencing, and variation in per-sample TCR yields was attributed mainly to small differences in library volumes within the pool. In alopecia patients, the study followed how the peripheral blood TCR repertoire changed in vivo over primary and secondary sensitization to diphenylcyclopropenone (DPC), a hapten. Patch testing was performed on the upper back with Finn chambers containing 0.01% DPC, and the patch tests were scored after 6 days according to International Contact Dermatitis Research Group standards. The patient cohort, mostly female, included alopecia areata with under or over 50% scalp involvement, alopecia totalis and alopecia universalis. Blood samples were taken from patients before sensitization (week 0) and at 2, 6 and about 24 weeks after DPC sensitization. Both TCR alpha and TCR beta chains were sequenced from each blood RNA sample. Throughout the approximately 22-week study period, patients were also given weekly therapeutic DPC doses on the scalp. For TCR sequencing, blood came from 25 to 35 alopecia patients at anywhere from one to four time points (pre-sensitization, 2, 6 and 24 weeks). General findings and caveats noted by the study authors: After repeated subsampling, changes were observed in the strength of the expansion versus patch-test correlation and in the threshold at which the correlation became significant. No change with DPC sensitization was found in the number of TCRs above 1 in 1000 frequency, and no evidence of global repertoire structure alterations was found. The number of PT1 expanded TCRs positively correlated with patch test score, significant at thresholds 8, 16 and 32 but not 4. Expanded TCRs formed significantly more large CDR3 similarity clusters than pre-sensitization or healthy control sets, consistent with antigen-driven responses. Because all patients had alopecia, a presumed autoimmune disease, the immune response of the patients might differ from that of healthy individuals.

CDR1 and CDR2, per the germline V gene, are SGHRS and YFSETQ. V lost 4 bases and J lost 0 bases; the stretch between them is 10 bases long. From the cysteine through the phenylalanine, the CDR3 covers 14 amino acids. Just the 42-base CDR3 DNA is kept, in frame starting at base 1. The sample was whole blood, taken in connection with sensitization to the hapten diphenylcyclopropenone (DPC). The V gene is TRBV5-1 and the J gene is TRBJ1-1; the D gene is perhaps TRBD1, from 5 matching bases. The clonotype comes from a woman in her 30s with alopecia areata. Some clones in this sample may be carry-over from other donors' samples. The CDR3: CASSPGRMNTEAFF. In nucleotide form, the sequence is TGCGCCAGCAGCCCGGGACGGATGAACACTGAAGCTTTCTTT.